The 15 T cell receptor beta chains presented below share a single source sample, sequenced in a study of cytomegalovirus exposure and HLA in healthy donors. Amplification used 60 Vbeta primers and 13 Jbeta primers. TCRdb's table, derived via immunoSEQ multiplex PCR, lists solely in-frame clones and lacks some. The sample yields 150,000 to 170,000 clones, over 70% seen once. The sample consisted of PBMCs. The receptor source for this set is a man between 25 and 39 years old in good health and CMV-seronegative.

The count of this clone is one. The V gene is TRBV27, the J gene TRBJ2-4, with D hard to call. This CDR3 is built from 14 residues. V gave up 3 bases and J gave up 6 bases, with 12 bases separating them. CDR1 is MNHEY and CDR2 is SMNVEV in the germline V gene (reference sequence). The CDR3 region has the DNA TGTGCCAGCAGTTTTGGGCAAATGCTAAACATTCAGTACTTC. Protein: CASSFGQMLNIQYF.

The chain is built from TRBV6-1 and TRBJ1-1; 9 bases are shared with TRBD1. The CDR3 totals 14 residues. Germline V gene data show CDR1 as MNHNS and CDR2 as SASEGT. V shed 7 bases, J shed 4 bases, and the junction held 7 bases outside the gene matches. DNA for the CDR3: TGTGCCAGCAATAGGGACAGGGTCACCACTGAAGCTTTCTTT. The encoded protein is CASNRDRVTTEAFF.

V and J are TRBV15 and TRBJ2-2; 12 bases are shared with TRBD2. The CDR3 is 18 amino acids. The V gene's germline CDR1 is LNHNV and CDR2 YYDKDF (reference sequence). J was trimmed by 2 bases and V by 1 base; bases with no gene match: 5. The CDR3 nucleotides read TGTGCCACCAGCAGAGTCGGACTAGCGGGGACCAACACCGGGGAGCTGTTTTTT. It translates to CATSRVGLAGTNTGELFF.

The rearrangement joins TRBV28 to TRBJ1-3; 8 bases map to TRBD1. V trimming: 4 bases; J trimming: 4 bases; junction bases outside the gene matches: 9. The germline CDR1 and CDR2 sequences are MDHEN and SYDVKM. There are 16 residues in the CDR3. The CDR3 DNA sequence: TGTGCCAGCAGTTCCCCAGGGGGCGCAACCGGAAACACCATATATTTT. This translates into CASSSPGGATGNTIYF.

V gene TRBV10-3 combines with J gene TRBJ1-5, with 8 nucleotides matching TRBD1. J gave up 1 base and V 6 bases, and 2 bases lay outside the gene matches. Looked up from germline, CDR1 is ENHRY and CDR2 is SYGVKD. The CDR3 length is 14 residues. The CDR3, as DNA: TGTGCCATCAGCGGACAGGGAAGCAATCAGCCCCAGCATTTT. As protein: CAISGQGSNQPQHF.

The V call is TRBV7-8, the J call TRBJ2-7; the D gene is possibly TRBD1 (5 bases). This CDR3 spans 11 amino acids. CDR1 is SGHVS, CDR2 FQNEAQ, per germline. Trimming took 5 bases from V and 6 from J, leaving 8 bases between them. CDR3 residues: CASSPGAEQYF. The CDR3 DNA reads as TGTGCCAGCAGCCCTGGGGCCGAGCAGTACTTC.

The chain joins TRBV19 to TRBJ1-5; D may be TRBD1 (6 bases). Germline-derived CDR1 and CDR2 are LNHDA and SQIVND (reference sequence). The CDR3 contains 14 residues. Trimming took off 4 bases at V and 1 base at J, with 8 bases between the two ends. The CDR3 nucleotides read TGTGCCAGTAGTACCCAGGGGAGCAATCAGCCCCAGCATTTT. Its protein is CASSTQGSNQPQHF.

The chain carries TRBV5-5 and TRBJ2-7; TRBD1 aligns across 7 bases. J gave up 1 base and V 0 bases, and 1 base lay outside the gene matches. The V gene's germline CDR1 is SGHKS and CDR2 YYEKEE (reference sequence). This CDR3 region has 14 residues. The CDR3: CASSLGQGSYEQYF. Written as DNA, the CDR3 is TGTGCCAGCAGCTTGGGACAGGGTTCCTACGAGCAGTACTTC.

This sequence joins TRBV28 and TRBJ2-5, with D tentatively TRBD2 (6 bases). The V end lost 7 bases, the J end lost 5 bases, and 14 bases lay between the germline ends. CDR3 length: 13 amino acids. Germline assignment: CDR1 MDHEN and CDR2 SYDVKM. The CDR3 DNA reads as TGTGCCAGCAATGGGGCGGGGAGGGAGACCCAGTACTTC. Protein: CASNGAGRETQYF.

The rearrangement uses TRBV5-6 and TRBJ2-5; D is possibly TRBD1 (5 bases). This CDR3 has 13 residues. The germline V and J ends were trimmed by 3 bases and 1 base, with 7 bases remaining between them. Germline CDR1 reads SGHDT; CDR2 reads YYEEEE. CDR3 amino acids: CASSWTSQETQYF. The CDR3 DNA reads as TGTGCCAGCAGCTGGACATCCCAAGAGACCCAGTACTTC.

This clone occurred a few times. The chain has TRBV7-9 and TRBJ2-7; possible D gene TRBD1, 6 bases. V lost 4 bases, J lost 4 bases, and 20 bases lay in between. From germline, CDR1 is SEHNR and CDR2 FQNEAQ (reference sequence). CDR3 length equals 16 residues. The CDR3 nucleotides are TGTGCCAGCAGCTCCTACACCGGGACATCCGTTTACGAGCAGTACTTC. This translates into CASSSYTGTSVYEQYF. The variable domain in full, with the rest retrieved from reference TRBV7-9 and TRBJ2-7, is DTGVSQNPRHKITKRGQNVTFRCDPISEHNRLYWYRQTLGQGPEFLTYFQNEAQLEKSRLLSDRFSAERPKGSFSTLEIQRTEQGDSAMYLCASSSYTGTSVYEQYFGPGTRLTVT.

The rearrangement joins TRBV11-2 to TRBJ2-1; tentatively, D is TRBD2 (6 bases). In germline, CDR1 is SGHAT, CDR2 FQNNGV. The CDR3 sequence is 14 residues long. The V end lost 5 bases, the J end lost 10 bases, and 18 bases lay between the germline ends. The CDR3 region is CASSPPGLPKEQFF. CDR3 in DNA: TGTGCCAGCAGCCCTCCGGGACTTCCCAAGGAGCAGTTCTTC. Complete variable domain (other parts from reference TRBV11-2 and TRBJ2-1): EAGVAQSPRYKIIEKRQSVAFWCNPISGHATLYWYQQILGQGPKLLIQFQNNGVVDDSQLPKDRFSAERLKGVDSTLKIQPAKLEDSAVYLCASSPPGLPKEQFFGPGTRLTVL.

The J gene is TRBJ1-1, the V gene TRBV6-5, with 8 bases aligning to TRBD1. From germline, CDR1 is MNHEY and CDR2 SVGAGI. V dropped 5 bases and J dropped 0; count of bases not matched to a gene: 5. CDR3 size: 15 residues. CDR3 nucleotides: TGTGCCAGCAGTGCCGACAGGGGAATGAACACTGAAGCTTTCTTT. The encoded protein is CASSADRGMNTEAFF.

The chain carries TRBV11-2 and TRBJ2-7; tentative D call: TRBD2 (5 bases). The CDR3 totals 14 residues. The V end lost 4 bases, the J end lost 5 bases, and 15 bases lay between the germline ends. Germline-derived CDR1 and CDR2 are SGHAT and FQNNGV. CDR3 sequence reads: CASSSSTLGDEQYF. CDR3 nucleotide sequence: TGTGCCAGCAGCTCCTCGACCCTCGGGGACGAGCAGTACTTC.

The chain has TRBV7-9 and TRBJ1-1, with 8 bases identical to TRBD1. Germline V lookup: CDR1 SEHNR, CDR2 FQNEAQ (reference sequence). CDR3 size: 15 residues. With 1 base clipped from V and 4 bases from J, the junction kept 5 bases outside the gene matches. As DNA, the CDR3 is TGTGCCAGCAGCTTAGGACATCAGGGGGCCACTGAAGCTTTCTTT. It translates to CASSLGHQGATEAFF. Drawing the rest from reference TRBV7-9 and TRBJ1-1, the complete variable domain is DTGVSQNPRHKITKRGQNVTFRCDPISEHNRLYWYRQTLGQGPEFLTYFQNEAQLEKSRLLSDRFSAERPKGSFSTLEIQRTEQGDSAMYLCASSLGHQGATEAFFGQGTRLTVV.